This T cell receptor beta chain was retrieved from a study of T-cell memory formation after mild COVID-19 (dated by TCRdb to about 2021). Background on the whole study: TCR sequence clusters from the two donors were largely donor specific. In a couple of donors, T-cell clones that expanded and contracted after mild COVID-19 were tracked by sequencing TCRalpha and TCRbeta repertoires over time. The cohort was made up of two young adult volunteers, one female and one male, who were previously healthy. Study-wide findings and limitations: From day 15 to 85, contracting clones showed balanced CD4/CD8 phenotypes, whereas a second wave of clones that expanded from day 15 to 37 leaned towards CD4+. The study included only a couple of mild cases, and larger cohorts that include severe cases with pre-infection samples were judged to be necessary. Some responding clones were detected in pre-infection memory, suggesting pre-existing cross-reactive memory T cells joined the SARS-CoV-2 response. The second-wave clones that peaked on day 37 were not confirmed to be SARS-CoV-2 specific. Contracting CD4+ clones turned up mainly in the CM and EM memory subsets, whereas EMRA was where CD8+ clones were enriched.

The trim is 4 bases for V and 3 bases for J, with a gap of 14 bases between the germline ends. For CDR1 and CDR2, the germline V gene lists KGHDR and SFDVKD. The CDR3 covers 15 residues, taking in both the cysteine and the phenylalanine. Left in the record is the CDR3 DNA by itself, 45 bases read in frame from the first base. In this sample, this clonotype turned up many times. It has no known antigen specificity. Base quality data are lacking; no much larger clone is found one base away. PBMCs were isolated by Ficoll-Paque density gradient centrifugation. The sample was run on an Illumina NovaSeq 6000. TCRalpha and TCRbeta cDNA libraries were constructed by 5'RACE with constant-segment primers, with sample barcodes and unique molecular identifiers being introduced. Trizol reagent was used to extract RNA from every sample. Library amplification was performed in two PCR steps, and a second sample barcode and Illumina TruSeq adapters were introduced in the second step. Sequencing of the libraries was done on an Illumina NovaSeq, producing 2 x 150 bp paired-end reads. In the source study's methods: The reads were demultiplexed and collapsed into UMI-guided consensus sequences using migec v1.2.7. With mixcr v2.1.11, UMI consensuses were aligned to TRA and TRB V and J templates and assembled into clonotypes. A clonotype was counted as expanded or contracted only if both edgeR and NoisET called the change significant, with noise models trained on biological replicates. edgeR calls used a false discovery rate-adjusted p below 0.01 and a log2 fold-change threshold of 1. PCA with hierarchical clustering of max-normalized trajectories of the 1000 most abundant clonotypes was used as exploratory dynamics analysis. Separately sequenced CD4+ and CD8+ repertoires were used to assign a CD4 or CD8 phenotype to each responding clone. TCRdb redid the processing of the public reads, applying fastp at Q25 and MiXCR, and retained in-frame beta chains. When rows share a CDR3 protein, they turn into one entry using the most common DNA and genes. The V and J calls and clone size come from TCRdb's table, not from the authors' own analysis. A total of 150,000 to 200,000 distinct CDR3 sequences appear in this sample, 11% of them only once. In total, the top ten clones hold roughly 3.8% of the sample.

The sequence was obtained from a man younger than 30 who had mild COVID-19 (a few samples of this study predate the infection). The sample titles of this study are shuffled in the database, so cell type and time point are left out; the donor was told from shared clones. The sample taken for sequencing was PBMCs or a T cell subset sorted from them (not recorded which). The chain is assembled from TRBV24-1 and TRBJ2-5, with TRBD1 perhaps the D gene, on 6 matching bases. In nucleotide form, the sequence is TGTGCCACCAGTGACGCTTCACAGGGTAAAGAGACCCAGTACTTC. Its protein reads: CATSDASQGKETQYF.